These 8 T cell receptor beta chains originate from one sample sequenced in a study of control samples from healthy donors and cancer patients. Sequencing was performed with immunoSEQ multiplex PCR; in TCRdb, only in-frame clones are kept and a portion is missing. The table includes around 75,000 clones, 85% to 95% detected once. The sequenced sample was blood. The receptors were gathered from a woman aged 55-70 years in good health.

This clone appeared a single time. J is TRBJ2-3 and V is TRBV11-2, with 10 nucleotides matching TRBD2. Trimming at V came to 3 bases and at J to 3 bases, leaving 0 bases not matched to a gene. The CDR3 runs 14 residues. Germline V gene lookup returns CDR1 SGHAT and CDR2 FQNNGV. CDR3 region: CASSLGLATDTQYF. CDR3 DNA sequence: TGTGCCAGCAGCTTGGGACTAGCGACAGATACGCAGTATTTT.

The V gene is TRBV5-6, the J gene TRBJ1-3, with TRBD1 matching over 7 bases. After removal of 1 base from V and 2 bases from J, the junction contained 3 bases not matched to a gene. The CDR3 spans 15 residues. In germline, CDR1 is SGHDT, CDR2 YYEEEE. The CDR3 DNA reads TGTGCCAGCAGCTTGTATGACAGGGCTGGAAACACCATATATTTT. This codes for CASSLYDRAGNTIYF. Complete variable domain (other parts from reference TRBV5-6 and TRBJ1-3): DAGVTQSPTHLIKTRGQQVTLRCSPKSGHDTVSWYQQALGQGPQFIFQYYEEEERQRGNFPDRFSGHQFPNYSSELNVNALLLGDSALYLCASSLYDRAGNTIYFGEGSWLTVV.

This chain connects TRBV25-1 to TRBJ1-5; tentative D call: TRBD1 (5 bases). The CDR3 runs 16 residues. The ends were cut back, 1 base at V and 3 bases at J, with 13 bases in the middle. Germline CDR1 reads MGHDK; CDR2 reads SYGVNS. CDR3 DNA sequence: TGTGCCAGCAGTGAATGGCGACAGATTCCCAATCAGCCCCAGCATTTT. Protein product: CASSEWRQIPNQPQHF. The whole variable domain, filled in from reference TRBV25-1 and TRBJ1-5, reads EADIYQTPRYLVIGTGKKITLECSQTMGHDKMYWYQQDPGMELHLIHYSYGVNSTEKGDLSSESTVSRIRTEHFPLTLESARPSHTSQYLCASSEWRQIPNQPQHFGDGTRLSIL.

This clone was seen just once. This chain links TRBV9 with TRBJ2-3; TRBD1 might be the D (6 bases). The CDR3 consists of 16 residues. V was clipped by 4 bases and J by 1 base, with 16 bases between them. Germline CDR1 reads SGDLS; CDR2 reads YYNGEE. The CDR3 protein is CASSTRGRQGTDTQYF. DNA for the CDR3: TGTGCCAGCAGCACCCGAGGGAGACAGGGCACAGATACGCAGTATTTT.

The chain uses TRBV24-1 and TRBJ2-6; D is possibly TRBD1 (6 bases). The germline V gene has CDR1 KGHDR and CDR2 SFDVKD. Trimming took off 4 bases at V and 0 bases at J, with 27 bases between the two ends. CDR3 size: 22 residues. The CDR3 coding sequence is TGTGCCACCAGTGACCCTGCGGACAGAGAACTTTTGGGCCTCTCTGGGGCCAACGTCCTGACTTTC. Translated, it gives CATSDPADRELLGLSGANVLTF.

This chain uses TRBV2 with TRBJ2-2; 11 bases align to TRBD2. The CDR3 extends over 15 amino acids. In germline, CDR1 is SNHLY, CDR2 FYNNEI. Trimming at V came to 1 base and at J to 7 bases, leaving 2 bases not matched to a gene. The CDR3 DNA reads TGTGCCAGCAGTGAAGGGCTAGCGGGAGGCGGGGAGCTGTTTTTT. It is translated as CASSEGLAGGGELFF.

V usage is TRBV19 and J usage is TRBJ1-1, with D maybe TRBD1 (6 bases). Germline V gives CDR1 LNHDA, CDR2 SQIVND (reference sequence). The V end was cut by 5 bases, the J end by 4 bases, with 17 bases between. This CDR3 contains 15 residues. CDR3 DNA: TGTGCCAGTAGTTTACAGGGCGGAGGGAGCACTGAAGCTTTCTTT. Translation: CASSLQGGGSTEAFF.

V is TRBV18 and J is TRBJ2-7; no firm D call. Germline V gene lookup returns CDR1 KGHSH and CDR2 LQKENI. Trimming left V 6 bases short and J 5 bases short, with 17 bases between. The CDR3 has 14 amino acids. The CDR3 here is CASSTQTRSHEQYF. For the CDR3, the DNA is TGTGCCAGCTCTACACAGACCCGGTCCCACGAGCAGTACTTC.